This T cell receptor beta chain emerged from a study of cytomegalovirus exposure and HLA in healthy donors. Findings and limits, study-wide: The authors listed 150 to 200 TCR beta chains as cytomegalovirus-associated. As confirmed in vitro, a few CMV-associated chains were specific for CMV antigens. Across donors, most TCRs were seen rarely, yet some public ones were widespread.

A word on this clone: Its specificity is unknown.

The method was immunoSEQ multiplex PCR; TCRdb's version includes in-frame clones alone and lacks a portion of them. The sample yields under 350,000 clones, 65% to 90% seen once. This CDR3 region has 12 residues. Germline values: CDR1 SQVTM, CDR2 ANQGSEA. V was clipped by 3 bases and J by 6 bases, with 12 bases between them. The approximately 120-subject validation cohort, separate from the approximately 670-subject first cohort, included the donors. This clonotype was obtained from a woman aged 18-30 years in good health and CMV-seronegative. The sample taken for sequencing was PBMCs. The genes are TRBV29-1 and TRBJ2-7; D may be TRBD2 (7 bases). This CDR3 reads CSVDGRGSEQYF. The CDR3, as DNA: TGCAGCGTTGATGGGAGGGGGAGCGAGCAGTACTTC.